The TCR beta chain under discussion was sequenced for a study of blood T cells in healthy people across ages. With a J-beta primer mix and a sample-barcoded 5' primer, a second PCR ran about 7 to 12 cycles. TCRdb re-called the 5' RACE reads with MiXCR, one entry per CDR3 protein. The sample shows about 1.5 million distinct CDR3 sequences, roughly 40% of them seen only once. On this clonotype itself: The antigen remains unidentified.

Healthy Caucasian individuals from Russia aged roughly 6 to 90 were enrolled as donors. Whole-study results and caveats: Roughly linearly, TCR beta diversity per million T cells fell as age increased. Compared with aged donors, long-lived donors showed fewer expanded clones, suggesting selection. Because donor CMV status was unknown, expanded clonotype changes were possibly confounded.

The receptor's source is a woman younger than 30 in good health. The sequencing sample was made of blood.

As DNA, the CDR3 is TGCAGTGCTATGCCGGACAGCTCCTACGAGCAGTACTTC. This encodes CSAMPDSSYEQYF. This rearrangement joins TRBV20-1 to TRBJ2-5; maybe TRBD1 (6 bases). The last part of the DNA fits TRBJ2-7 better; the J call may be wrong. This CDR3 is built from 13 residues. Germline CDR1 is DFQATT and CDR2 is SNEGSKA (reference sequence).